Listed below are T cell receptor beta chains from one sample, sequenced in a study of OX40 agonist ivuxolimab in advanced cancers. Generated by immunoSEQ multiplex PCR, the TCRdb table keeps only in-frame clones and is missing some. The profile shows around 77,000 clones, around 82% of them singletons. The specimen comprised CD4+ or CD8+ T cells sorted from blood, sampled in a trial of the OX40 agonist ivuxolimab. These receptors all stem from an adult with an advanced solid tumor such as melanoma, head and neck, liver or kidney cancer. Each CDR3 is given with its conserved first and last residue. A D gene is named only where the DNA matches it firmly. Some rows have no size entry. The others give once, few or many, or a class for an expanded clone.

J gene: TRBJ2-5
D gene: TRBD2
clone size: NA
V gene: TRBV2
CDR3 DNA: TGTGCCAGCAGTCCCAAACTAGCGGGGGAAGAGACCCAGTACTTC
CDR3 protein: CASSPKLAGEETQYF

J gene: TRBJ1-5
D gene: NA
clone size: NA
V gene: TRBV2
CDR3 DNA: TGTGCCAGCAGTGACAGCAATCAGCCCCAGCATTTT
CDR3 protein: CASSDSNQPQHF

J gene: TRBJ1-1
D gene: NA
clone size: once
V gene: TRBV5-1
CDR3 DNA: TGCGCCAGCAGCTTGGGACTGACAAAGAACACTGAAGCTTTCTTT
CDR3 protein: CASSLGLTKNTEAFF

J gene: TRBJ1-4
D gene: NA
clone size: NA
V gene: TRBV5-1
CDR3 DNA: TGCGCCAGCAGCTTCGGGGACGGATCGAATGAAAAACTGTTTTTT
CDR3 protein: CASSFGDGSNEKLFF

J gene: TRBJ1-4
D gene: NA
clone size: NA
V gene: TRBV14
CDR3 DNA: TGTGCCAGCAGCCAAGCAGGGGTGGTCGAAAAACTGTTTTTT
CDR3 protein: CASSQAGVVEKLFF

J gene: TRBJ1-1
D gene: NA
clone size: NA
V gene: TRBV5-1
CDR3 DNA: TGCGCCAGCAGCTTAGTCCCCGGTGAAGCTTTCTTT
CDR3 protein: CASSLVPGEAFF

J gene: TRBJ1-5
D gene: NA
clone size: once
V gene: TRBV2
CDR3 DNA: TGTGCCAGCAGTCTACAGTTCTCCAATCAGCCCCAGCATTTT
CDR3 protein: CASSLQFSNQPQHF

J gene: TRBJ2-5
D gene: TRBD2
clone size: NA
V gene: TRBV30
CDR3 DNA: TGTGCCTGGAGTCGGGAGGGAGAGACCCAGTACTTC
CDR3 protein: CAWSREGETQYF

J gene: TRBJ2-7
D gene: TRBD1
clone size: NA
V gene: TRBV11-2
CDR3 DNA: TGTGCCAGCAGCTTAGCAGCCCAGGGGGCGTACGAGCAGTACTTC
CDR3 protein: CASSLAAQGAYEQYF

J gene: TRBJ2-3
D gene: TRBD2
clone size: NA
V gene: TRBV6-6
CDR3 DNA: TGTGCCAGCCTAGCGGGGGCCCTCACAGATACGCAGTATTTT
CDR3 protein: CASLAGALTDTQYF

J gene: TRBJ1-4
D gene: NA
clone size: NA
V gene: TRBV7-2
CDR3 DNA: TGTGCCAGCAGCTCCCTGTCTGGTGAAAAACTGTTTTTT
CDR3 protein: CASSSLSGEKLFF

J gene: TRBJ2-3
D gene: NA
clone size: NA
V gene: TRBV4-1
CDR3 DNA: TGCGCCAGCAGCCCCCCACCGTCTAGCAACGCAGATACGCAGTATTTT
CDR3 protein: CASSPPPSSNADTQYF

J gene: TRBJ1-2
D gene: TRBD1
clone size: NA
V gene: TRBV13
CDR3 DNA: TGTGCCAGCAGCTCGGCAGGGGGAGGCTATGGCTACACCTTC
CDR3 protein: CASSSAGGGYGYTF

J gene: TRBJ1-4
D gene: TRBD1
clone size: few
V gene: TRBV2
CDR3 DNA: TGTGCCAGCAGCCGGGACAGTAAAGCGTATGAAAAACTGTTTTTT
CDR3 protein: CASSRDSKAYEKLFF

J gene: TRBJ2-7
D gene: NA
clone size: NA
V gene: TRBV6-6
CDR3 DNA: TGTGCCAGCAGTTACATACAGGGTCCCTCCTACGAGCAGTACTTC
CDR3 protein: CASSYIQGPSYEQYF

J gene: TRBJ2-2
D gene: NA
clone size: NA
V gene: TRBV5-1
CDR3 DNA: TGCGCCAGCGGGTGGGGGACCTCAACCGGGGAGCTGTTTTTT
CDR3 protein: CASGWGTSTGELFF

J gene: TRBJ2-3
D gene: TRBD2
clone size: NA
V gene: TRBV29-1
CDR3 DNA: TGCAGCGTTGACCCTACTAGCGGGGGCCCCACAGATACGCAGTATTTT
CDR3 protein: CSVDPTSGGPTDTQYF

J gene: TRBJ1-6
D gene: NA
clone size: NA
V gene: TRBV28
CDR3 DNA: TGTGCCAGCAGTTTGGAGGTTTCACCCCTCCACTTT
CDR3 protein: CASSLEVSPLHF

J gene: TRBJ1-1
D gene: TRBD1
clone size: once
V gene: TRBV6-6
CDR3 DNA: TGTGCCAGCAGGATAATATCCGGACAGGGGACTGTAACTTTCTTT
CDR3 protein: CASRIISGQGTVTFF

J gene: TRBJ1-1
D gene: NA
clone size: NA
V gene: TRBV7-2
CDR3 DNA: TGTGCCAGCAGCTTAGGGACGGCGAACACTGAAGCTTTCTTT
CDR3 protein: CASSLGTANTEAFF

J gene: TRBJ1-1
D gene: NA
clone size: NA
V gene: TRBV29-1
CDR3 DNA: TGCAGCGTTAAAGTTCCCACTGAAGCTTTCTTT
CDR3 protein: CSVKVPTEAFF

J gene: TRBJ2-6
D gene: NA
clone size: NA
V gene: TRBV7-8
CDR3 DNA: TGTGCCAGCAGCTTTTCCGCCGGGAGCCTCTCTGGGGCCAACGTCCTGACTTTC
CDR3 protein: CASSFSAGSLSGANVLTF

J gene: TRBJ2-2
D gene: TRBD1
clone size: NA
V gene: TRBV19
CDR3 DNA: TGTGCCAGTAGTCAACCGGGACAGTACACCGGGGAGCTGTTTTTT
CDR3 protein: CASSQPGQYTGELFF

J gene: TRBJ2-2
D gene: TRBD2
clone size: few
V gene: TRBV6-5
CDR3 DNA: TGTGCCAGCAGTACACGAGCGGGGGGCCTCGGGGAGCTGTTTTTT
CDR3 protein: CASSTRAGGLGELFF

J gene: TRBJ2-1
D gene: NA
clone size: once
V gene: TRBV7-8
CDR3 DNA: TGTGCCAGCAGCTCCGGGTCATACAATGAGCAGTTCTTC
CDR3 protein: CASSSGSYNEQFF

J gene: TRBJ2-3
D gene: NA
clone size: NA
V gene: TRBV6-6
CDR3 DNA: TGTGCCAGCAGTTACCGAGGAGATACGCAGTATTTT
CDR3 protein: CASSYRGDTQYF

J gene: TRBJ1-1
D gene: TRBD1
clone size: NA
V gene: TRBV28
CDR3 DNA: TGTGCCAGCAGTGTCTACAGGGGGACGGGGATCGACACTGAAGCTTTCTTT
CDR3 protein: CASSVYRGTGIDTEAFF

J gene: TRBJ2-7
D gene: NA
clone size: NA
V gene: TRBV21-1
CDR3 DNA: TGTGCCAGCAGCAAAATCGAGGGACAGGGGAATCTCTGCGAGCAGTACTTC
CDR3 protein: CASSKIEGQGNLCEQYF

J gene: TRBJ2-1
D gene: TRBD2
clone size: NA
V gene: TRBV7-3
CDR3 DNA: TGTGCCAGCAGCTTCACTAGCGGGATAGTGAATGAGCAGTTCTTC
CDR3 protein: CASSFTSGIVNEQFF

J gene: TRBJ1-5
D gene: NA
clone size: NA
V gene: TRBV7-2
CDR3 DNA: TGTGTCAGCAGCCAAGGGGGTGGACAGCCCCAGCATTTT
CDR3 protein: CVSSQGGGQPQHF

J gene: TRBJ2-5
D gene: TRBD2
clone size: NA
V gene: TRBV28
CDR3 DNA: TGTGCCAGCACCCCGGGACTACAGCAGGAGACCCAGTACTTC
CDR3 protein: CASTPGLQQETQYF

J gene: TRBJ1-2
D gene: NA
clone size: NA
V gene: TRBV5-5
CDR3 DNA: TGTGCCAGCAGCTCTCGTATTAGGGATAGTGGCTACACCTTC
CDR3 protein: CASSSRIRDSGYTF

J gene: TRBJ1-2
D gene: NA
clone size: once
V gene: TRBV7-2
CDR3 DNA: TGTGCCAGCAGCTTCCAGACAGACTATGGCTACACCTTC
CDR3 protein: CASSFQTDYGYTF

J gene: TRBJ2-2
D gene: TRBD1
clone size: NA
V gene: TRBV4-2
CDR3 DNA: TGTGCCAGCAGCCAAGGCTCAGGGGGCGACTTCGGGGAGCTGTTTTTT
CDR3 protein: CASSQGSGGDFGELFF

J gene: TRBJ2-1
D gene: TRBD1
clone size: NA
V gene: TRBV28
CDR3 DNA: TGTGCCAGCCCCCCCCGAGTGGGACAGGCCCTGGACAATGAGCAGTTCTTC
CDR3 protein: CASPPRVGQALDNEQFF

J gene: TRBJ2-1
D gene: TRBD2
clone size: NA
V gene: TRBV15
CDR3 DNA: TGTGCCACCAGCATCGGGGGGACCCAATACAATGAGCAGTTCTTC
CDR3 protein: CATSIGGTQYNEQFF

J gene: TRBJ2-6
D gene: NA
clone size: once
V gene: TRBV6-9
CDR3 DNA: TGTGCCAGCAGTTATGGGCAGGGAGAATCTGGGGCCAACGTCCTGACTTTC
CDR3 protein: CASSYGQGESGANVLTF